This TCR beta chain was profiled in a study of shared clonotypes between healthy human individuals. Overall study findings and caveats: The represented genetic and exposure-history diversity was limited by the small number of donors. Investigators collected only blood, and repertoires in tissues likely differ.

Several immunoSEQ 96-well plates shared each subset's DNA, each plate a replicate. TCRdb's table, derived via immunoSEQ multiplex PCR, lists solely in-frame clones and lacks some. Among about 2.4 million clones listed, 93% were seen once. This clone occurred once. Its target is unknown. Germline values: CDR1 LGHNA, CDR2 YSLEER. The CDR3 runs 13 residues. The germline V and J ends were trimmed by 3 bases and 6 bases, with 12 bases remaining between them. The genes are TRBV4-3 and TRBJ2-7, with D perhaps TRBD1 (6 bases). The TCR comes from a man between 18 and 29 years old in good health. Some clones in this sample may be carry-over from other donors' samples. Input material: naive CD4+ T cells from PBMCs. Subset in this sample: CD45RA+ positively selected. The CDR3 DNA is TGCGCCAGCAGCCATTCCAGGGGACGCGAGCAGTACTTC. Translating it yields CASSHSRGREQYF.